This T cell receptor (beta chain) comes out of a study of cytomegalovirus exposure and HLA in healthy donors. It was with 60 Vbeta and 13 Jbeta primers that the PCR ran. The method was immunoSEQ multiplex PCR; TCRdb's version includes in-frame clones alone and lacks a portion of them. The table has tens of thousands of clones, 55% to 75% seen once. Material for sequencing was PBMCs. This clonotype was sampled from a man in his forties or fifties in good health and CMV-seropositive.

The CDR3 reads CASSYRDRRAGGYTF. DNA for the CDR3: TGTGCCAGCAGCTACCGGGACAGACGGGCGGGTGGCTACACCTTC. The chain recombines TRBV5-6 with TRBJ1-2; TRBD1 aligns across 7 bases. Germline V gives CDR1 SGHDT, CDR2 YYEEEE. This CDR3 is built from 15 residues. With 3 bases clipped from V and 7 bases from J, the junction kept 12 bases outside the gene matches. The full variable domain, with the rest looked up from reference TRBV5-6 and TRBJ1-2, is DAGVTQSPTHLIKTRGQQVTLRCSPKSGHDTVSWYQQALGQGPQFIFQYYEEEERQRGNFPDRFSGHQFPNYSSELNVNALLLGDSALYLCASSYRDRRAGGYTFGSGTRLTVV.